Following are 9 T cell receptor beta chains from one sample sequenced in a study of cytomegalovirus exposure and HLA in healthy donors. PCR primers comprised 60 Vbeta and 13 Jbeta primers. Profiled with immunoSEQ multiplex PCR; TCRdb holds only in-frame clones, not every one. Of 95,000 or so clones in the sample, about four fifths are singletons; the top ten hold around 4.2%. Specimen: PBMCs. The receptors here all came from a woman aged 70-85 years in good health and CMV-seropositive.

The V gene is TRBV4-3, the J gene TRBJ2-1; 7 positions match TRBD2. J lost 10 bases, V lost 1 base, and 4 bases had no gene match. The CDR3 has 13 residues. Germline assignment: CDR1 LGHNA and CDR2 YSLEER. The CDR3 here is CASSQARESEQFF. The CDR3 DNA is TGCGCCAGCAGCCAAGCGCGGGAGAGCGAGCAGTTCTTC.

The CDR3 is CASSRTSGADTQYF. DNA for the CDR3: TGTGCCAGCAGCCGGACTAGCGGTGCAGATACGCAGTATTTT. The rearrangement joins TRBV7-2 to TRBJ2-3; 10 bases agree with TRBD2. J was trimmed by 4 bases and V by 5 bases; bases with no gene match: 3. CDR1 is SGHTA, CDR2 FQGNSA, per germline. This CDR3 spans 14 amino acids. The whole variable domain, remainder taken from reference TRBV7-2 and TRBJ2-3, is GAGVSQSPSNKVTEKGKDVELRCDPISGHTALYWYRQSLGQGLEFLIYFQGNSAPDKSGLPSDRFSAERTGGSVSTLTIQRTQQEDSAVYLCASSRTSGADTQYFGPGTRLTVL.

The DNA for the CDR3 is TGTGCCAGCAGCGGACAGGGACTAGCGGGTAATGAGCAGTTCTTC. Its protein product is CASSGQGLAGNEQFF. The chain employs TRBV9 and TRBJ2-1, with 12 bases that match TRBD2. The ends lost 3 bases at V and 7 bases at J; junction bases unmatched: 5. Looked up from germline, CDR1 is SGDLS and CDR2 is YYNGEE. The CDR3 totals 15 residues.

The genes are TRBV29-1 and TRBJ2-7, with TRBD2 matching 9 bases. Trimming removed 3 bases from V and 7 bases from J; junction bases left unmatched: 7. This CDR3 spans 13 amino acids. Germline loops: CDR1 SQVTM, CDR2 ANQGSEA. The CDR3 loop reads CSVETSGSWEQYF. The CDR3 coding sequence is TGCAGCGTTGAGACTAGCGGTTCTTGGGAGCAGTACTTC.

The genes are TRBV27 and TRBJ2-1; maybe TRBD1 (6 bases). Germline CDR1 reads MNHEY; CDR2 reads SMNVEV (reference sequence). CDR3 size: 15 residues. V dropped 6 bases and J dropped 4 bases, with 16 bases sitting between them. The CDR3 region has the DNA TGTGCCAGCAGGGCAGGGGCGGTTGTTTACAATGAGCAGTTCTTC. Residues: CASRAGAVVYNEQFF.

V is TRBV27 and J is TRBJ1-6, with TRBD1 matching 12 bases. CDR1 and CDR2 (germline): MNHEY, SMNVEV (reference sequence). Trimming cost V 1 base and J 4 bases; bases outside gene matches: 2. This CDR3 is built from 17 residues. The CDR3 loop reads CASSLWGQGAYNSPLHF. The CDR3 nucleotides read TGTGCCAGCAGTTTATGGGGACAGGGGGCGTATAATTCACCCCTCCACTTT.

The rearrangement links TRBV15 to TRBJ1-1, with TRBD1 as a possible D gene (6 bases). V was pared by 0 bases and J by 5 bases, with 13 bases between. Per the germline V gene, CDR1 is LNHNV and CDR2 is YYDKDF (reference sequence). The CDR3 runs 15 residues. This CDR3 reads CATSRDLGGGTEAFF. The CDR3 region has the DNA TGTGCCACCAGCAGAGACTTAGGGGGGGGGACTGAAGCTTTCTTT.

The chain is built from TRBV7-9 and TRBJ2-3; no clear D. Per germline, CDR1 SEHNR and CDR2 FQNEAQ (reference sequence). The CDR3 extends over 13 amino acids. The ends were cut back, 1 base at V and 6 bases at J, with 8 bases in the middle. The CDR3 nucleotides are TGTGCCAGCAGCTTAGGACATGTGGATACGCAGTATTTT. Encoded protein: CASSLGHVDTQYF.

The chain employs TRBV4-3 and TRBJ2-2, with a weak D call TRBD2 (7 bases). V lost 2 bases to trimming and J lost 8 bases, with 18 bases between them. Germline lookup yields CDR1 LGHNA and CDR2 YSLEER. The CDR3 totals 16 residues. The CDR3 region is CASSQSPGGFLGELFF. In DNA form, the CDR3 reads TGCGCCAGCAGCCAATCTCCGGGGGGCTTTCTGGGGGAGCTGTTTTTT.